This TCR beta chain was sequenced during a study of identical twins. TCRdb re-called the 5' RACE reads through MiXCR, storing one row per CDR3 protein. Of approximately 210,000 distinct CDR3 sequences detected, roughly a tenth appear once; the ten largest clones hold around 5.1%. Notes on this clonotype: Its ends do not fully match the called genes, so a read error is possible.

CDR3 length: 13 residues. V is TRBV12-3 or TRBV12-4 and J is TRBJ2-1; the D is unclear. This clonotype was obtained from a woman younger than 30 in good health. Sequencing input: memory (CD45RO+) T cells sorted from blood. CDR3 amino acids: CASSFEASLEPFF. CDR3 bases: TGTGCCAGCAGTTTTGAGGCCTCGCTAGAGCCGTTCTTC.